The present T cell receptor (beta chain) was sequenced within a study of post-analysis software for immune sequencing data. For the study at large: Relapsing-remitting, secondary progressive and progressive-relapsing forms made up the multiple sclerosis disease courses. Regarding the study as a whole: Relative to controls, patients had about five TRBV segments at higher frequency, with TRBV5-6, TRBV5-1 and TRBV20-1 among these. In multiple sclerosis, normalized Chao1 diversity was significantly below that of controls. Samples prepared in the same batch strongly co-clustered by F measure.

Libraries were made from TCR beta cDNA, and they carried unique molecular identifiers. TCRdb called the PCR reads again in MiXCR, with one record for every CDR3 protein. The sample holds 150,000 to 200,000 distinct CDR3 sequences, 30% to 45% seen once. Concerning this clonotype: Its antigen is not known.

Trimming took 5 bases from V and 13 from J, leaving 18 bases between them. The CDR3 is 13 residues long. Germline values: CDR1 SGHVS, CDR2 FNYEAQ. The TCR originated in a girl aged 10 to 17 with multiple sclerosis. Source: blood, taken after autologous hematopoietic stem cell transplantation. The chain recombines TRBV7-6 with TRBJ2-1, with D possibly being TRBD1 or TRBD2 (5 bases each). CDR3 bases: TGTGCCAGCAGCCCCGGAACAGGACTGGCACAGTTCTTC. Protein sequence: CASSPGTGLAQFF.